The 29 T cell receptor beta chains presented below share a single source sample, sequenced in a study of identical twins. One entry per CDR3 protein, called by TCRdb with MiXCR from the 5' RACE reads. This sample has about 520,000 distinct CDR3 sequences; around 20% occur once, and the top ten carry around 0.9%. This sample was also put to use in a study of T cells expressing NK-cell markers.

Sequencing was performed on CD4+ T cells sorted from blood. These TCRs come from a woman aged 18 to 35 in good health.

J is TRBJ1-2 and V is TRBV27; 12 bases match TRBD1. Germline CDR1 is MNHEY and CDR2 is SMNVEV (reference sequence). CDR3 size: 14 residues. The V segment lost 4 bases and the J segment 10 bases; nucleotides outside the gene matches: 7. Here the CDR3 reads CASSSRGQGATYTF. The CDR3 bases are TGTGCCAGCAGTTCGCGGGGACAGGGGGCTACCTACACCTTC.

J is TRBJ1-1 and V is TRBV11-2; no firm D call. This CDR3 comprises 11 residues. CDR1 SGHAT and CDR2 FQNNGV come from the germline V gene. V was clipped by 5 bases and J by 6 bases, with 7 bases between them. The CDR3 nucleotides are TGTGCCAGCAGCCCCCGGCCTGAAGCTTTCTTT. Encoded protein: CASSPRPEAFF.

This clonotype turned up a few times. The V and J genes are TRBV20-1 and TRBJ1-1; D gene ambiguous. Germline CDR1 is DFQATT and CDR2 is SNEGSKA (reference sequence). Trimming removed 7 bases at V and 2 bases at J, with 8 bases between. The CDR3 spans 11 residues. The CDR3 spells CSGYTNTEAFF. CDR3 coding DNA: TGCAGTGGGTACACTAACACTGAAGCTTTCTTT.

This sequence joins TRBV5-4 and TRBJ2-3; 13 positions agree with TRBD2. This CDR3 region has 15 residues. With V trimmed by 4 bases and J by 5 bases, 4 bases remained unmatched. Germline-derived CDR1 and CDR2 are SGHNT and YYREEE (reference sequence). Written as DNA, the CDR3 is TGTGCCAGCAGCAGACTAGCGGGGGGCCGAGATACGCAGTATTTT. Translating gives CASSRLAGGRDTQYF.

This chain connects TRBV25-1 to TRBJ2-1; tentative D call: TRBD1 (6 bases). Per germline, CDR1 MGHDK and CDR2 SYGVNS. The CDR3 runs to 12 residues. The germline V and J ends were trimmed by 8 bases and 4 bases, with 9 bases remaining between them. CDR3 nucleotides: TGTGCCAGCCACGGACAGTACAATGAGCAGTTCTTC. It encodes CASHGQYNEQFF.

This clonotype has a handful of counts. The chain combines TRBV6-5 with TRBJ1-1; D is uncertain. V lost 7 bases, J lost 6 bases, and 6 bases lay in between. The CDR3 totals 10 residues. Germline V lookup: CDR1 MNHEY, CDR2 SVGAGI. CDR3 region: CASTSSEAFF. In DNA, the CDR3 is TGTGCCAGCACAAGCTCTGAAGCTTTCTTT.

In its sample, this clonotype was seen a few times. This chain connects TRBV2 to TRBJ1-2, with TRBD1 matching over 7 bases. Trimming took 3 bases from V and 0 from J; bases not matched to a gene: 10. CDR1 is SNHLY and CDR2 is FYNNEI in the germline V gene. The CDR3 is made up of 17 amino acids. The CDR3 DNA is TGTGCCAGCAGTGAGTGGGGACAGTCCTTTACTAACTATGGCTACACCTTC. This sequence encodes CASSEWGQSFTNYGYTF.

The CDR3 here is CASWGTRITGELFF. In DNA, the CDR3 is TGTGCCAGCTGGGGGACAAGGATCACCGGGGAGCTGTTTTTT. This chain joins TRBV12-3 or TRBV12-4 and TRBJ2-2; a weak D match, TRBD1 (6 bases). V dropped 8 bases and J dropped 4 bases, with 14 bases sitting between them. The CDR3 sequence is 14 residues long.

This clonotype appeared once. This chain uses TRBV7-9 with TRBJ2-7, with D perhaps matching TRBD2 (5 bases). Trimming stripped 1 base from V and 6 bases from J, with 13 bases between. Per germline, CDR1 SEHNR and CDR2 FQNEAQ (reference sequence). This CDR3 has 14 residues. The CDR3 DNA is TGTGCCAGCAGCTTAGGGACTTCTAGCCGCGAGCAGTACTTC. This translates into CASSLGTSSREQYF.

This clonotype was seen a few times. The CDR3 region has the DNA TGCAGCGTTAGCTCCAGTCGGGAGACCCAGTACTTC. Residues: CSVSSSRETQYF. The chain links TRBV29-1 to TRBJ2-5; no reliable D call. The CDR3 contains 12 residues. CDR1 is SQVTM, CDR2 ANQGSEA, per germline. Trimming removed 5 bases from V and 5 bases from J, with 12 bases in between. Full variable domain (rest looked up from reference TRBV29-1 and TRBJ2-5): SAVISQKPSRDICQRGTSLTIQCQVDSQVTMMFWYRQQPGQSLTLIATANQGSEATYESGFVIDKFPISRPNLTFSTLTVSNMSPEDSSIYLCSVSSSRETQYFGPGTRLLVL.

In DNA form, the CDR3 reads TGTGCCATCAGTGACTTGGGGCACACTGAAGCTTTCTTT. It specifies CAISDLGHTEAFF. The chain combines TRBV10-3 with TRBJ1-1, with D perhaps matching TRBD1 (5 bases). Germline V gives CDR1 ENHRY, CDR2 SYGVKD. The CDR3 sequence is 13 residues long. The V end was cut by 3 bases, the J end by 3 bases, with 8 bases between.

This chain uses TRBV6-1 with TRBJ1-2; no definite D call. V was cut by 2 bases and J by 2 bases, with 12 bases left in between. This CDR3 has 15 residues. CDR1 and CDR2 from the germline V gene are MNHNS and SASEGT. The CDR3 bases are TGTGCCAGCAGTGAACCTACGGCGGGAAACTATGGCTACACCTTC. Residues: CASSEPTAGNYGYTF.

This clonotype has a handful of counts. This sequence joins TRBV10-3 and TRBJ2-7; 7 bases fit TRBD2. This CDR3 has 13 residues. Germline values: CDR1 ENHRY, CDR2 SYGVKD. The junction had 2 bases not matched to a gene; V was cut back by 3 bases and J by 3 bases. CDR3 sequence: CAISDRDYYEQYF. CDR3 sequence (DNA): TGTGCCATCAGTGACCGGGACTACTACGAGCAGTACTTC.

The chain has TRBV7-9 and TRBJ2-1; D gene unclear. Germline V gene data show CDR1 as SEHNR and CDR2 as FQNEAQ (reference sequence). CDR3 size: 14 residues. Trimming took off 7 bases at V and 7 bases at J, with 17 bases between the two ends. The CDR3 sequence is CASTSSRTDNEQFF. The CDR3 DNA follows: TGTGCCAGCACCTCCTCAAGGACCGATAATGAGCAGTTCTTC.

Only a few counts were recorded for this clonotype. The V and J genes are TRBV29-1 and TRBJ1-1, with no clear D. The V gene lost 3 bases and the J gene lost 1 base, with 9 bases spanning the gap. The CDR3 has 13 residues. Germline V gene sequence: CDR1 SQVTM, CDR2 ANQGSEA. This chain's CDR3 is CSVDGVANTEAFF. CDR3 in DNA: TGCAGCGTTGACGGGGTTGCGAACACTGAAGCTTTCTTT.

The V call is TRBV5-6, the J call TRBJ2-3; unclear D gene. Germline CDR1 is SGHDT and CDR2 is YYEEEE. The CDR3 has 15 amino acids. V lost 2 bases and J lost 3, with 13 bases in between. The CDR3 coding sequence is TGTGCCAGCAGCTTTGCCGGAATCGGGACAGATACGCAGTATTTT. This encodes CASSFAGIGTDTQYF.

This clonotype has only one observation. J is TRBJ2-1 and V is TRBV7-9; D tentatively fits TRBD1 or TRBD2 (5 bases each). Germline CDR1 SEHNR, CDR2 FQNEAQ (reference sequence). This CDR3 has 12 residues. The V end was cut by 6 bases, the J end by 11 bases, with 14 bases between. The CDR3, as DNA: TGTGCCAGCAGTTCCGTGGGGGAAAAGCAGTTCTTC. It translates to CASSSVGEKQFF. The entire variable domain, with the rest obtained from reference TRBV7-9 and TRBJ2-1, is as follows: DTGVSQNPRHKITKRGQNVTFRCDPISEHNRLYWYRQTLGQGPEFLTYFQNEAQLEKSRLLSDRFSAERPKGSFSTLEIQRTEQGDSAMYLCASSSVGEKQFFGPGTRLTVL.

There are a few counts of this clonotype. The chain carries TRBV6-1 and TRBJ2-7; no reliable D call. Germline V gene sequence: CDR1 MNHNS, CDR2 SASEGT. This CDR3 has 12 residues. V lost 2 bases and J lost 5, with 7 bases in between. As DNA, the CDR3 is TGTGCCAGCAGTGAAACGGTGGACGAGCAGTACTTC. Translating it yields CASSETVDEQYF.

The sample holds a few counts of this clonotype. This chain uses TRBV29-1 with TRBJ1-4, with no clear D. The CDR3 is 13 amino acids. The germline CDR1 and CDR2 sequences are SQVTM and ANQGSEA. Trimming took 7 bases from V and 3 from J, leaving 12 bases between them. CDR3 sequence: CSALRAPNEKLFF. The CDR3 DNA sequence: TGCAGCGCCCTACGGGCTCCTAATGAAAAACTGTTTTTT.

This clonotype was recorded a few times. The chain uses TRBV5-1 and TRBJ2-2, with unresolved D. The CDR3 contains 11 residues. CDR1 is SGHRS, CDR2 YFSETQ, per germline. Trimming removed 8 bases at V and 7 bases at J, with 9 bases between. CDR3 amino acids: CASTLYGELFF. Written as DNA, the CDR3 is TGCGCCAGTACGTTGTACGGGGAGCTGTTTTTT.

This chain links TRBV5-1 with TRBJ2-7, with D uncertain. The germline V gene has CDR1 SGHRS and CDR2 YFSETQ. The V and J ends lost 0 bases and 1 base respectively, with 11 bases between them. This CDR3 has 15 residues. The CDR3 coding sequence is TGCGCCAGCAGCTTGGGGGGAACAGATTCCTACGAGCAGTACTTC. It is translated as CASSLGGTDSYEQYF.

The count of this clonotype is one. V gene TRBV5-1 combines with J gene TRBJ2-7; D is perhaps TRBD1 (5 bases). Trimming pared 2 bases from V and 2 bases from J, leaving 11 bases between. This CDR3 spans 14 amino acids. Per germline, CDR1 SGHRS and CDR2 YFSETQ. CDR3 bases: TGCGCCAGCAGCTTCGATACAGGTCCCTACGAGCAGTACTTC. Its protein product is CASSFDTGPYEQYF.

This clonotype was recorded at least ten times. The rearrangement joins TRBV20-1 to TRBJ1-1, with 11 nucleotides matching TRBD1. V shed 5 bases, J shed 11 bases, and the junction held 7 bases outside the gene matches. Germline lookup yields CDR1 DFQATT and CDR2 SNEGSKA (reference sequence). This CDR3 is built from 12 residues. CDR3 residues: CSALGQGALAFF. In DNA, the CDR3 is TGCAGTGCTCTCGGACAGGGGGCGCTGGCTTTCTTT.

CDR3 nucleotides: TGCAGCGTTGCTCAGGGTTCAGATACGCAGTATTTT. Residues: CSVAQGSDTQYF. The chain couples TRBV29-1 to TRBJ2-3, with D perhaps TRBD1 (5 bases). The ends were cut back, 4 bases at V and 4 bases at J, with 9 bases in the middle. This CDR3 spans 12 amino acids. Germline lookup yields CDR1 SQVTM and CDR2 ANQGSEA.

J is TRBJ2-7 and V is TRBV27; 11 bases line up with TRBD1. With V trimmed by 5 bases and J by 4 bases, 7 bases remained unmatched. The CDR3 is 15 residues long. Looked up from germline, CDR1 is MNHEY and CDR2 is SMNVEV (reference sequence). The CDR3, as DNA: TGTGCCAGCAGTCCTCGGGGACAGGGGGGGTACGAGCAGTACTTC. This encodes CASSPRGQGGYEQYF.

This clonotype turned up a few times. V gene TRBV6-2 or TRBV6-3 combines with J gene TRBJ1-2, with D unresolved. CDR3 length: 14 residues. Trimming took off 6 bases at V and 4 bases at J, with 15 bases between the two ends. Germline V gives CDR1 MNHEY, CDR2 SVGEGT. The CDR3 DNA follows: TGTGCCAGCAGCCTCGGGCTCCACTTCTATGGCTACACCTTC. This sequence encodes CASSLGLHFYGYTF.

The chain is built from TRBV5-5 and TRBJ2-7, with a tentative D call TRBD2 (6 bases). The CDR3 has 14 residues. V dropped 5 bases and J dropped 3 bases, with 15 bases sitting between them. Germline V gene data show CDR1 as SGHKS and CDR2 as YYEKEE (reference sequence). In DNA, the CDR3 is TGTGCCAGCAGTTCCATTCTGGGGGGCTACGAGCAGTACTTC. The encoded protein is CASSSILGGYEQYF.

The CDR3 loop reads CAIGLDGYTF. In DNA, the CDR3 is TGTGCCATCGGCCTGGACGGCTACACCTTC. V gene TRBV10-3 combines with J gene TRBJ1-2; no firm D call. Trimming shortened V by 8 bases and J by 8 bases, and 9 bases separated the two germline ends. CDR1 is ENHRY, CDR2 SYGVKD, per germline. The CDR3 loop spans 10 amino acids.

This clonotype has a handful of counts. This chain joins TRBV4-1 and TRBJ2-3; 7 nucleotides match TRBD2. This CDR3 comprises 16 residues. The V segment lost 3 bases and the J segment 0 bases; nucleotides outside the gene matches: 6. CDR1 and CDR2 (germline): MGHRA, YSYEKL. The CDR3 DNA is TGCGCCAGCAGCCATAAGAGCGGGGCCAGCACAGATACGCAGTATTTT. This translates into CASSHKSGASTDTQYF.